Following are 17 T cell receptor beta chains from one sample sequenced in a study of blood T cell repertoires in COVID-19. Clones were read by immunoSEQ multiplex PCR, and TCRdb kept only the in-frame ones, dropping some. The table shows around 180,000 clones, with about four fifths occurring only once. The specimen was peripheral blood. Source of these receptors: a woman of 80 years or more with COVID-19, enrolled during active disease.

The chain employs TRBV4-2 and TRBJ2-3, with TRBD2 identical over 7 bases. The germline CDR1 and CDR2 sequences are LGHNA and YNFKEQ. The CDR3 runs 16 residues. Trimming took 0 bases from V and 2 from J; bases not matched to a gene: 5. CDR3 nucleotides: TGTGCCAGCAGCCAAGAAGGCGGGAGTAACACAGATACGCAGTATTTT. Translated: CASSQEGGSNTDTQYF.

The CDR3 spells CASSDTYNSPLHF. In DNA form, the CDR3 reads TGTGCCAGCAGTGACACCTATAATTCACCCCTCCACTTT. The rearrangement uses TRBV5-6 and TRBJ1-6; no firm D call. The V and J ends lost 5 bases and 2 bases respectively, with 5 bases between them. Germline V gives CDR1 SGHDT, CDR2 YYEEEE. CDR3 length: 13 residues.

The chain carries TRBV5-5 and TRBJ1-4; unclear D gene. The CDR3 has 15 residues. The germline V gene has CDR1 SGHKS and CDR2 YYEKEE (reference sequence). V lost 0 bases, J lost 5 bases, and 11 bases lay in between. The CDR3 here is CASSLDPGFNEKLFF. DNA for the CDR3: TGTGCCAGCAGCTTGGATCCGGGGTTCAATGAAAAACTGTTTTTT. The whole variable domain, filled in from reference TRBV5-5 and TRBJ1-4, reads DAGVTQSPTHLIKTRGQQVTLRCSPISGHKSVSWYQQVLGQGPQFIFQYYEKEERGRGNFPDRFSARQFPNYSSELNVNALLLGDSALYLCASSLDPGFNEKLFFGSGTQLSVL.

CDR3 region: CASSYSGAPGELFF. The CDR3 DNA is TGTGCCAGCAGTTATAGCGGGGCCCCCGGGGAGCTGTTTTTT. The chain carries TRBV6-5 and TRBJ2-2; 8 nucleotides agree with TRBD2. The germline V gene encodes CDR1 MNHEY and CDR2 SVGAGI. The CDR3 loop spans 14 amino acids. The V and J ends lost 3 bases and 6 bases, in that order; junction bases with no gene match: 3.

The chain links TRBV10-3 to TRBJ2-1; D unclear. The CDR3 has 13 residues. The V end lost 6 bases, the J end lost 5 bases, and 11 bases lay between the germline ends. Germline assignment: CDR1 ENHRY and CDR2 SYGVKD. As DNA, the CDR3 is TGTGCCATCAGCTCTAGTGCCGACAATGAGCAGTTCTTC. It specifies CAISSSADNEQFF.

This clone came up a few times. The rearrangement uses TRBV6-2 or TRBV6-3 and TRBJ2-5; 14 nucleotides agree with TRBD2. Looked up from germline, CDR1 is MNHEY and CDR2 is SVGEGT. The CDR3 is 15 residues long. V lost 5 bases to trimming and J lost 4 bases; unmatched junction nucleotides: 3. As DNA, the CDR3 is TGTGCCAGCAGTGGACTAGCGGGGGGCCGAGAGACCCAGTACTTC. It yields the protein CASSGLAGGRETQYF.

The V and J genes are TRBV18 and TRBJ2-1; D remains unclear. V lost 3 bases to trimming and J lost 16 bases, with 13 bases between them. This CDR3 has 11 residues. Per germline, CDR1 KGHSH and CDR2 LQKENI. This chain's CDR3 is CASSPGEMRFF. The CDR3 region has the DNA TGTGCCAGCTCACCCGGAGAAATGCGTTTCTTC.

The chain has TRBV2 and TRBJ2-1; D might be TRBD2 (6 bases). Germline values: CDR1 SNHLY, CDR2 FYNNEI. This CDR3 contains 13 residues. Deletions cut 1 base from V and 7 bases from J, with 8 bases between. Written as DNA, the CDR3 is TGTGCCAGCAGTGAAGGGGCGGGGAATGAGCAGTTCTTC. This encodes CASSEGAGNEQFF.

The rearrangement joins TRBV29-1 to TRBJ1-1, with 8 bases that match TRBD1. The germline V gene encodes CDR1 SQVTM and CDR2 ANQGSEA. This CDR3 spans 13 amino acids. Trimming took 7 bases from V and 0 from J; bases not matched to a gene: 4. The CDR3 bases are TGCAGCGGTCGGACAGGGATGAACACTGAAGCTTTCTTT. Amino acid sequence: CSGRTGMNTEAFF.

This clone was counted a single time. This chain links TRBV18 with TRBJ2-7; a weak D match, TRBD1 (6 bases). With 4 bases removed from V and 3 bases from J, the gap between germline ends came to 7 bases. Germline-derived CDR1 and CDR2 are KGHSH and LQKENI. The CDR3 has 12 residues. CDR3 sequence (DNA): TGTGCCAGCTCACAGACAGGCTACGAGCAGTACTTC. It specifies CASSQTGYEQYF. Based on the CDR3 plus reference TRBV18 and TRBJ2-7, the full variable domain is NAGVMQNPRHLVRRRGQEARLRCSPMKGHSHVYWYRQLPEEGLKFMVYLQKENIIDESGMPKERFSAEFPKEGPSILRIQQVVRGDSAAYFCASSQTGYEQYFGPGTRLTVT.

This chain connects TRBV2 to TRBJ2-4; 8 bases line up with TRBD1. Per the germline V gene, CDR1 is SNHLY and CDR2 is FYNNEI. The V segment lost 6 bases and the J segment 2 bases; nucleotides outside the gene matches: 21. CDR3 length: 20 residues. CDR3 coding DNA: TGTGCCAGCAGACAAGTCGCGGCTTGGACAGGGTTAGTGTCCAAAAACATTCAGTACTTC. Its translation is CASRQVAAWTGLVSKNIQYF.

Note on this clone: Other DNA sequences within the sample encode an identical CDR3. CDR3 residues: CASSLRQGYGYTF. The CDR3 bases are TGCGCCAGCAGCTTAAGACAAGGCTATGGCTACACCTTC. The V gene is TRBV5-1, the J gene TRBJ1-2; D gene ambiguous. The CDR3 has 13 amino acids. CDR1 and CDR2 (germline): SGHRS, YFSETQ. V shed 2 bases and J shed 4 bases, with 9 bases lying between them.

This clone has only one observation. V gene TRBV6-1 combines with J gene TRBJ2-3; 7 bases are shared with TRBD2. This CDR3 has 16 amino acids. Trimming removed 1 base from V and 4 bases from J; junction bases left unmatched: 8. Germline CDR1 MNHNS, CDR2 SASEGT. The CDR3 reads CASSEGASGRADTQYF. The CDR3 DNA follows: TGTGCCAGCAGTGAAGGCGCTAGCGGTAGGGCAGATACGCAGTATTTT.

A note on this clone: Germline is not matched at one junction end, which may reflect a read error. The chain couples TRBV18 to TRBJ1-2; D remains unclear. This CDR3 comprises 12 residues. Germline lookup yields CDR1 KGHSH and CDR2 LQKENI. CDR3 sequence reads: CASSPGGGASAF. DNA of the CDR3: TGTGCCAGCTCACCAGGAGGCGGCGCTAGTGCCTTC. The entire variable domain, with the rest obtained from reference TRBV18 and TRBJ1-2, is as follows: NAGVMQNPRHLVRRRGQEARLRCSPMKGHSHVYWYRQLPEEGLKFMVYLQKENIIDESGMPKERFSAEFPKEGPSILRIQQVVRGDSAAYFCASSPGGGASAFGSGTRLTVV.

The chain uses TRBV12-3 or TRBV12-4 and TRBJ2-5, with D unresolved. CDR3 length: 11 amino acids. V lost 6 bases, J lost 10 bases, and 12 bases lay in between. The chain's CDR3 is CASSSELYQYF. The CDR3 DNA reads as TGTGCCAGCAGCTCCGAACTTTACCAGTACTTC.

The V and J genes are TRBV6-6 and TRBJ2-2; D perhaps matches TRBD2 (5 bases). There are 15 residues in the CDR3. The V and J ends lost 0 bases and 4 bases respectively, with 9 bases between them. The germline gives CDR1 MNHNY, CDR2 SVGAGI (reference sequence). The CDR3 region has the DNA TGTGCCAGCAGTTACTCAAAAGGGAGCACCGGGGAGCTGTTTTTT. Translating gives CASSYSKGSTGELFF.

J is TRBJ2-5 and V is TRBV15, with TRBD1 matching 8 bases. V was clipped by 4 bases and J by 1 base; unmatched bases: 5. The CDR3 length is 15 residues. CDR1 and CDR2 from the germline V gene are LNHNV and YYDKDF (reference sequence). The CDR3 sequence is CATSKRGQAQETQYF. In DNA, the CDR3 is TGTGCCACCAGCAAAAGGGGACAGGCCCAAGAGACCCAGTACTTC.